These 8 T cell receptor beta chains came from one sample sequenced in a study of PD-L1 blockade in urothelial cancer (TCRdb year 2017). Libraries came from the immunoSEQ multiplex PCR assay. TCRdb provides this immuneACCESS table in a form limited to in-frame rearrangements. Some clones are lacking; in checked studies, under half of them reflect an unresolved V gene, and why the rest are absent is not known. The sample includes approximately 20,000 clones, with nearly 90% observed a single time. The ten largest clones represent roughly 15% of the sample. This material consisted of PBMCs, taken around atezolizumab (anti-PD-L1) treatment. The source of these receptors is a woman aged 55-75 years with urothelial cancer.

The CDR3 sequence: CASSYTGPGHYEQYF. The CDR3 DNA sequence: TGTGCCAGCAGCTATACAGGCCCCGGGCATTACGAGCAGTACTTC. This sequence joins TRBV28 and TRBJ2-7; a weak D match, TRBD1 (5 bases). The germline CDR1 and CDR2 sequences are MDHEN and SYDVKM. The CDR3 has 15 amino acids. Trimming removed 6 bases at V and 4 bases at J, with 19 bases between.

The chain uses TRBV15 and TRBJ1-1; no clear D. Trimming removed 1 base at V and 1 base at J, with 7 bases between. The CDR3 extends over 14 amino acids. CDR1 is LNHNV, CDR2 YYDKDF, per germline (reference sequence). CDR3 in amino acids: CATSRGLSNTEAFF. CDR3 DNA: TGTGCCACCAGCAGAGGACTTTCGAACACTGAAGCTTTCTTT.

The chain links TRBV6-6 to TRBJ2-7; D unresolved. The CDR3 is 14 amino acids. The V and J ends lost 6 bases and 0 bases respectively, with 12 bases between them. Per the germline V gene, CDR1 is MNHNY and CDR2 is SVGAGI (reference sequence). The CDR3: CASRPPADSYEQYF. The CDR3, as DNA: TGTGCCAGCAGACCCCCCGCAGACTCCTACGAGCAGTACTTC.

V usage is TRBV28 and J usage is TRBJ2-1; TRBD1 aligns across 7 bases. The V and J ends lost 6 bases and 10 bases, in that order; junction bases with no gene match: 6. The germline CDR1 and CDR2 sequences are MDHEN and SYDVKM. This CDR3 contains 12 residues. In nucleotides, the CDR3 is TGTGCCAGCAGCACAGGGGTTCTCGAGCAGTTCTTC. Its translation: CASSTGVLEQFF.

This clone was found a few times. The V call is TRBV27, the J call TRBJ1-2; no clear D gene. CDR1 MNHEY and CDR2 SMNVEV come from the germline V gene (reference sequence). Trimming took 6 bases from V and 0 from J, leaving 8 bases between them. This CDR3 is built from 13 residues. The CDR3 nucleotides are TGTGCCAGCAGCTGGAGAGCTAACTATGGCTACACCTTC. Encoded protein: CASSWRANYGYTF.

The V gene is TRBV28, the J gene TRBJ2-2; D unresolved. CDR1 and CDR2 from the germline V gene are MDHEN and SYDVKM. Trimming left V 2 bases short and J 1 base short, with 8 bases between. The CDR3 length is 15 residues. As DNA, the CDR3 is TGTGCCAGCAGTTTAGTAAACAGGAACACCGGGGAGCTGTTTTTT. This codes for CASSLVNRNTGELFF.

The rearrangement uses TRBV18 and TRBJ2-6, with a weak D call TRBD1 (6 bases). The V end was cut by 2 bases, the J end by 2 bases, with 16 bases between. The V gene's germline CDR1 is KGHSH and CDR2 LQKENI. The CDR3 is 18 amino acids. The CDR3 reads CASSPDGGGRTGANVLTF. The CDR3 coding sequence is TGTGCCAGCTCACCAGATGGGGGCGGCCGGACTGGGGCCAACGTCCTGACTTTC.

The chain recombines TRBV4-2 with TRBJ2-3; 10 nucleotides line up with TRBD2. In germline, CDR1 is LGHNA, CDR2 YNFKEQ. Trimming at V came to 3 bases and at J to 1 base, leaving 10 bases not matched to a gene. The CDR3 contains 18 residues. CDR3: CASSHAVTGTSGTDTQYF. CDR3 DNA: TGTGCCAGCAGCCACGCTGTAACCGGGACTAGCGGCACAGATACGCAGTATTTT.